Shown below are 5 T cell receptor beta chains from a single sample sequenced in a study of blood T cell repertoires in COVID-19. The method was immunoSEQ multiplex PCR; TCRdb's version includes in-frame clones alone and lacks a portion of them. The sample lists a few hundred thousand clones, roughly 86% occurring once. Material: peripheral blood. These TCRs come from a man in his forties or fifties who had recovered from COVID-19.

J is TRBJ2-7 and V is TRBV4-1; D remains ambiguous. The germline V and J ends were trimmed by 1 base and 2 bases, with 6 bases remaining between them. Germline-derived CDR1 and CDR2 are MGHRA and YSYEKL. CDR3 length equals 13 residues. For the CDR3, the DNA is TGCGCCAGCAGCCAAGCGCTAACCTACGAGCAGTACTTC. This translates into CASSQALTYEQYF.

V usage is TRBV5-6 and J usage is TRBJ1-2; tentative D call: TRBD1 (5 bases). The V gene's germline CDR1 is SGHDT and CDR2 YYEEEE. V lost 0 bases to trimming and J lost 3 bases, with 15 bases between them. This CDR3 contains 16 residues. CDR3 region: CASSLGAGTGDYGYTF. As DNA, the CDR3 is TGTGCCAGCAGCTTGGGGGCCGGAACGGGGGACTATGGCTACACCTTC.

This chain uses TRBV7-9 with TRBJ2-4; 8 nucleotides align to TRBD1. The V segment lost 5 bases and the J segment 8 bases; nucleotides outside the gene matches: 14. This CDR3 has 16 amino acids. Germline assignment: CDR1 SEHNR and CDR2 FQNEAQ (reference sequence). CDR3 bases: TGTGCCAGCAGCCTGGACAGGGCCCTTCGCCAAGACATTCAGTACTTC. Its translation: CASSLDRALRQDIQYF.

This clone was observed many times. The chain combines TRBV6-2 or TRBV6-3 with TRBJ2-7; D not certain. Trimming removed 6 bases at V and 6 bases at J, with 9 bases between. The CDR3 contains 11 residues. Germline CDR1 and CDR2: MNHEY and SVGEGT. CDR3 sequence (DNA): TGTGCCAGCAGCCTGACTCGCGAGCAGTACTTC. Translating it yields CASSLTREQYF.

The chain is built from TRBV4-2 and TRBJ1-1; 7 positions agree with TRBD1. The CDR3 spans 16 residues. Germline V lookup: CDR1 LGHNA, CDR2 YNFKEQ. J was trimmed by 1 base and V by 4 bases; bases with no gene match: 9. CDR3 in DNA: TGTGCCAGCAGCCCTACCCCCGGGACAGCGAACACTGAAGCTTTCTTT. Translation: CASSPTPGTANTEAFF.